This TCR beta chain comes out of a study of T-cell reconstitution after alpha-beta-depleted transplantation in children. General study findings and limits: Approximately two months post-transplant, alpha-beta T cells reportedly originated from several hundred expanded graft clones. Hyperexpanded clones declined; after one year, newly produced T cells mostly supplied diversity.

Unique molecular identifiers featured in how the TCRbeta library was prepared. Each CDR3 protein is one row after TCRdb ran MiXCR on the PCR reads. Here the sample spans just over 950,000 distinct CDR3 sequences, roughly 29% being singletons. V shed 3 bases and J shed 3 bases, with 14 bases lying between them. Per germline, CDR1 KGHSH and CDR2 LQKENI. This CDR3 has 15 residues. On this clonotype: Its antigen remains unknown.

The TCR sequence derives from a boy under three years old who had a stem cell transplant for SCID, so the T cells may come from the graft donor. This sample comprised PBMCs, mostly from graft donor cells, obtained 360 days after TCRalphabeta/CD19-depleted stem cell transplant. The chain has TRBV18 and TRBJ2-5; D assignment may be TRBD1 or TRBD2 (5 bases each). The CDR3 sequence is CASSPFGTTKETQYF. CDR3 DNA: TGTGCCAGCTCACCGTTCGGGACCACCAAAGAGACCCAGTACTTC.